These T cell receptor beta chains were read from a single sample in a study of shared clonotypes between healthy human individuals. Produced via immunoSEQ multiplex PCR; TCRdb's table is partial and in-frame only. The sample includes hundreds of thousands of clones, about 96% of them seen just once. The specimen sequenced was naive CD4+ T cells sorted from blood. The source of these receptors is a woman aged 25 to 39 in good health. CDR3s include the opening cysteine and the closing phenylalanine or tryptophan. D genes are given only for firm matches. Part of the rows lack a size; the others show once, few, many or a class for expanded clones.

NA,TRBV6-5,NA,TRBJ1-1,TGTGCCAGCAGTTACTCGCGACACCCGGGTGAAGCTTTCTTT,CASSYSRHPGEAFF
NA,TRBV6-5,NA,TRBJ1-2,TGTGCCAGCACTAATCCGGGGACTAACTATGGCTACACCTTC,CASTNPGTNYGYTF
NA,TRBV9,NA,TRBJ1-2,TGTGCCAGCAGCGCAGGCGGAGGGGTGGGCTACACCTTC,CASSAGGGVGYTF
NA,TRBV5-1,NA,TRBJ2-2,TGCGCCAGCAGCTTGCAAGGGCCGCACACCGGGGAGCTGTTTTTT,CASSLQGPHTGELFF
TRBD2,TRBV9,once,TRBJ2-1,TGTGCCAGCAGCACCCGGACTAGCGGGGCTTCCTACAATGAGCAGTTCTTC,CASSTRTSGASYNEQFF
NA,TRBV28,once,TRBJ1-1,TGTGCCAGCAGCCCGGCGGACGGTCTCCCGACTGAAGCTTTCTTT,CASSPADGLPTEAFF
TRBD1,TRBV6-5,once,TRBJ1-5,TGTGCCAGCAGTTACGGCAGGGGGACAATTCAGCCCCAGCATTTT,CASSYGRGTIQPQHF
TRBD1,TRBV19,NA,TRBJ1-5,TGTGCCAGTCGTCTCACCGGGACAGGGGGTGGGAATCAGCCCCAGCATTTT,CASRLTGTGGGNQPQHF
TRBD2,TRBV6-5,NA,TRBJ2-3,TGTGCCAGCAGTCCACCGGGACTAGGGACAGATACGCAGTATTTT,CASSPPGLGTDTQYF
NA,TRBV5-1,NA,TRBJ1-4,TGCGCCAGCAGCTCCCTAGCAACTAATGAAAAACTGTTTTTT,CASSSLATNEKLFF
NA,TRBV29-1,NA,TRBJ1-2,TGCAGCGTCGCGACAGGTTCTAAGTATGGCTACACCTTC,CSVATGSKYGYTF
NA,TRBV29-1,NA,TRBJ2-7,TGCAGCGTTAAGGGAGCCGTATCCTACGAGCAGTACTTC,CSVKGAVSYEQYF